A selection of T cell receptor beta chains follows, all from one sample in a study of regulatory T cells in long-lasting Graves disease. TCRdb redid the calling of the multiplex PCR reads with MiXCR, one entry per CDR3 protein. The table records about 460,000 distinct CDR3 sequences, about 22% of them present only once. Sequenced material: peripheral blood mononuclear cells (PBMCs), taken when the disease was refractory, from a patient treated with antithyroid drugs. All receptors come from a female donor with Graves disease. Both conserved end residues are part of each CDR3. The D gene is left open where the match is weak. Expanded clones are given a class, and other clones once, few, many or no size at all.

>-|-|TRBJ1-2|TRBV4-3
TGCGCCAGCAGCCCACTTTCGGGGGACGCCTATGGCTACACCTTC
CASSPLSGDAYGYTF
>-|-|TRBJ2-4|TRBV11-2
TGTGCCAGCAGCTTATGGGGGGGCGTAGCCAAAAACATTCAGTACTTC
CASSLWGGVAKNIQYF
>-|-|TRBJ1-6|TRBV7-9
TGTGCCAGCAGCTCTTTCGCGGATTCACCCCTCCACTTT
CASSSFADSPLHF
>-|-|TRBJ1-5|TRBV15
TGTGCCACCAGCAGAGAGGAACAGCCCCAGCATTTT
CATSREEQPQHF
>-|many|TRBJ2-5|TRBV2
TGTGCCAGCAGCTTTCAGCCGGAGGAGACCCAGTACTTC
CASSFQPEETQYF
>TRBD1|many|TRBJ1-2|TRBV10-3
TGTGCCATCACCCCGGGACAGGGAAACGGCTACACCTTC
CAITPGQGNGYTF
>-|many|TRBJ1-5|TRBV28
TGTGCCAGCAGTTCCCCGTGGGAGCCCCAGCATTTT
CASSSPWEPQHF
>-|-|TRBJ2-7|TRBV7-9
TGTGCCAGCAGCCACGGCCGGACAGATGAAACCTACGAGCAGTACTTC
CASSHGRTDETYEQYF
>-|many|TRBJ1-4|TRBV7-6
TGTGCCAGCAGTTCATCGACGGGGGTTGAAAAACTGTTTTTT
CASSSSTGVEKLFF
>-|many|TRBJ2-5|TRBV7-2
TGTGCCAGCAGCTTATCCTTGGACGCGAGGGAGACCCAGTACTTC
CASSLSLDARETQYF
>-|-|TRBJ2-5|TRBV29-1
TGCAGCGTTGAAGGGGGGCAGGGTAACCAAGAGACCCAGTACTTC
CSVEGGQGNQETQYF
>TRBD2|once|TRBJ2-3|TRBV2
TGTGCCAGCAAGAGACTAGCGGGGGAGGAAGATACGCAGTATTTT
CASKRLAGEEDTQYF
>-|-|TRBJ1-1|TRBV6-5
TGTGCCAGCAGTTACCCCTCAGGGCAGGAAGCTTTCTTT
CASSYPSGQEAFF
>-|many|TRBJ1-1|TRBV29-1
TGCAGCGTTGATCAGGGGATGAACACTGAAGCTTTCTTT
CSVDQGMNTEAFF
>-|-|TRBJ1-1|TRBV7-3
TGTGCCAGCAGCTCCCACCCGGAGACAGGCGAAGCTTTCTTT
CASSSHPETGEAFF
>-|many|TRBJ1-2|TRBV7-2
TGTGCCAGCAGCCCCTCACGCCCTGGCTACACCTTC
CASSPSRPGYTF
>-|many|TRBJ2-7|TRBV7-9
TGTGCCAGCAGCATCACAGTCGAGCAGTACTTC
CASSITVEQYF
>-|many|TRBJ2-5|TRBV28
TGTGCCAGCAGTCTTGGGAGGATGAGCGGGGAGACCCAGTACTTC
CASSLGRMSGETQYF
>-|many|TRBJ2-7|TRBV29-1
TGCAGCGTCGGGGGTTGGGACGACAGGGCCGAAGGAGCGGCCTACGAGCAGTACTTC
CSVGGWDDRAEGAAYEQYF
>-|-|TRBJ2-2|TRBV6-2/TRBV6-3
TGTGCCAGCAGGCTTCAAGGAGGCGGGGAGCTGTTTTTT
CASRLQGGGELFF
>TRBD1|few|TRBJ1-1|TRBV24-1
TGTGCCACCAGTGACCCGGACAGGGTGGGAGCTTTCTTT
CATSDPDRVGAFF
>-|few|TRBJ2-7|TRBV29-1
TGCAGCGTCGGGGACGTAAGCTCCTACGAGCAGTACTTC
CSVGDVSSYEQYF
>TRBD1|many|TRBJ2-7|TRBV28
TGTGCCAGCAGTCCACTGACAGGGGTCTACTCCTACGAGCAGTACTTC
CASSPLTGVYSYEQYF
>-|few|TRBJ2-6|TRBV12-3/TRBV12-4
TGTGCCAGCACCTTTGACTCAGGGGCCAACGTCCTGACTTTC
CASTFDSGANVLTF
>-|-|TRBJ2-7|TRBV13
TGTGCCAGCAGTAGGGGACCCGGGATGGAGAGGAACGAGCAGTACTTC
CASSRGPGMERNEQYF
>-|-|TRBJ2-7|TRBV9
TGTGCCAGCTCACCGGGGCAACAGGGACCAGGGGTGGCCTACGAGCAGTACTTC
CASSPGQQGPGVAYEQYF
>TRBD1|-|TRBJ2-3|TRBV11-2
TGTGCCAGCAGCTTCGAATTGGACAGGGGGCGCTTTGTCCCAGATACGCAGTATTTT
CASSFELDRGRFVPDTQYF
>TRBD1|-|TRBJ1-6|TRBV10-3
TGTGCCATCAGTGAGCCACCGGGACAGCAGAATTCACCCCTCCACTTT
CAISEPPGQQNSPLHF
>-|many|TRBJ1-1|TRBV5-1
TGCGCCAGCAGCTTCGGGGAGGGAAACACTGAAGCTTTCTTT
CASSFGEGNTEAFF
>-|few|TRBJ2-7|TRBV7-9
TGTGCCAGCAGCCCCGGGGCCCCCGACTACGAGCAGTACTTC
CASSPGAPDYEQYF
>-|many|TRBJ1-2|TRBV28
TGTGCCAGCAGTTTATCTCCAGATCTCTATGGCTACACCTTC
CASSLSPDLYGYTF
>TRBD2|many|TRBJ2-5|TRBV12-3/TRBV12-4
TGTGCCAGCAGTTGGGAGGGCCAAGAGACCCAGTACTTC
CASSWEGQETQYF
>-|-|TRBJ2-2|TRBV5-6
TGTGCCAGCAGCTTTTCGGGTCGGGGGAACACCGGGGAGCTGTTTTTT
CASSFSGRGNTGELFF
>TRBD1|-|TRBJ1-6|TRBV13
TGTGCCAGCAGCCGGGGGGACAGGGAGAATTCACCCCTCCACTTT
CASSRGDRENSPLHF
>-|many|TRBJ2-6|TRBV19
TGTGCCAGTAGTATACCTGAAGGGTCCAGCTCTGGGGCCAACGTCCTGACTTTC
CASSIPEGSSSGANVLTF
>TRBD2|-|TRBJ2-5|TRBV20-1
TGCAGTGCTAGACCTCGGACTAGCGGGTGGGAGACCCAGTACTTC
CSARPRTSGWETQYF
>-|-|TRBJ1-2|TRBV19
TGTGCCAGTAGATTGACGGGGGGGCGCAACTATGGCTACACCTTC
CASRLTGGRNYGYTF
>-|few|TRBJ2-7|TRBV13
TGTGCCAGCAGCTTAGCCAGCCCCACCTACGAGCAGTACTTC
CASSLASPTYEQYF
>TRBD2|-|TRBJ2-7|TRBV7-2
TGTGCCAGCAGCTTAGCGATGGGACTAGCTTACGAGCAGTACTTC
CASSLAMGLAYEQYF
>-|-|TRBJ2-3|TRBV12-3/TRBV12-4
TGTGCCAGCAGTGAAGCGGCGGGGCCGCGCACAGATACGCAGTATTTT
CASSEAAGPRTDTQYF
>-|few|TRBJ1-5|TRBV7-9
TGTGCCAGCAGCTTAGCGTTGGGGCAGCCCCAGCATTTT
CASSLALGQPQHF
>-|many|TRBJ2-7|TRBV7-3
TGTGCCAGCAGCTTATCAAGGCTCCCCTACGAGCAGTACTTC
CASSLSRLPYEQYF
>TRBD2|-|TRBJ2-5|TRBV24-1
TGTGCCACCAGTGATTTGGTGACTAGCGGCCAAGAGACCCAGTACTTC
CATSDLVTSGQETQYF
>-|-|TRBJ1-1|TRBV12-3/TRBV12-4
TGTGCCAGCAGTTTACCCAGAGTGAACACTGAAGCTTTCTTT
CASSLPRVNTEAFF
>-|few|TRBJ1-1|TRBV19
TGTGCCAGTTGTACCTTGGGCACTGAAGCTTTCTTT
CASCTLGTEAFF
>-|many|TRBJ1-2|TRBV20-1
TGCAGTTCCCCGGGGGGGGTGAACTATGGCTACACCTTC
CSSPGGVNYGYTF
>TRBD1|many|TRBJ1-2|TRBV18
TGTGCCAGCAGTCAAGACAGGGGCTATGGCTACACCTTC
CASSQDRGYGYTF
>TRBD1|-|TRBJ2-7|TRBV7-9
TGTGCCAGCAGAACAGGGGGCGGGTCCTACGAGCAGTACTTC
CASRTGGGSYEQYF
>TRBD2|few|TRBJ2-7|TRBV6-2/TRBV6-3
TGTGCCACTCTCTGGCGGGAGGGGGGCTACGAGCAGTACTTC
CATLWREGGYEQYF
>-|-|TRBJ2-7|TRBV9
TGTGCCAGCAGCGTAGGCAGGGGAACCTACGAGCAGTACTTC
CASSVGRGTYEQYF
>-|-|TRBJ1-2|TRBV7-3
TGTGCCAGCCACGGCTACACCTTC
CASHGYTF
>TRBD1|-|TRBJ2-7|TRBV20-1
TGCAGCTCACAGGGGGCCCCCTACGAGCAGTACTTC
CSSQGAPYEQYF
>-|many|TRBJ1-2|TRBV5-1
TGCGCCAGCAGCTTGGAGAATGCAGGCTATGGCTACACCTTC
CASSLENAGYGYTF
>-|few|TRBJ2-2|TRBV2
TGTGCCAGCCGCAAGCAGGGGGGAGAAACCGGGGAGCTGTTTTTT
CASRKQGGETGELFF
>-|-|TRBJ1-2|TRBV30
TGTGCCTGGAACCTTCCCGGGACCCGGAGGGGGACCTTC
CAWNLPGTRRGTF